The rows below give T cell receptor beta chains drawn from one sample of a study of neurological immune-mediated disorders. TCRdb redid the calling of the 5' RACE reads with MiXCR, one entry per CDR3 protein. Among 30,000 to 40,000 distinct CDR3 sequences listed, 3% to 4.5% were seen once. Sequencing was carried out using PBMCs. These receptors were taken from a man between 25 and 39 years old with multiple sclerosis. Each CDR3 is given without its conserved first and last residue. Fields, in order: V gene, J gene, D gene, CDR3 protein. D genes are given only for firm matches.

>TRBV20-1|TRBJ1-6|TRBD1
SAGGQGLRSPLH
>TRBV12-3/TRBV12-4|TRBJ2-5|-
ASSLYRVGEETQY
>TRBV6-5|TRBJ2-1|TRBD2
ASSWTSGGDEQF
>TRBV10-3|TRBJ2-7|TRBD1
AISEFPGQGIHEQY
>TRBV12-3/TRBV12-4|TRBJ2-3|TRBD2
ASSAIHRTSGDPDTQY
>TRBV20-1|TRBJ2-3|TRBD2
SSPRGSGGADTQY
>TRBV20-1|TRBJ1-1|-
SASQGPNTEAF
>TRBV20-1|TRBJ2-7|-
SASDGRYEQY
>TRBV6-5|TRBJ1-2|-
ASSIGQHPYNYGYT
>TRBV5-1|TRBJ2-3|-
ASRTYQADTQY
>TRBV6-4|TRBJ1-2|-
ASSDGGYGYT
>TRBV10-3|TRBJ1-1|-
ATRGRVNTEAF
>TRBV20-1|TRBJ2-5|TRBD1
SAPQTGEWTQY
>TRBV10-3|TRBJ1-5|-
AISAGESNQPQH
>TRBV2|TRBJ1-1|-
ASTGAGTEAF
>TRBV20-1|TRBJ1-6|TRBD1
SAGRQGGGSPLH
>TRBV5-1|TRBJ2-7|-
ASSEGGTYEQY
>TRBV6-4|TRBJ1-5|-
ASSGLAGQPQH
>TRBV11-2|TRBJ1-1|-
ASSLVMGQPNTEAF
>TRBV7-2|TRBJ2-4|TRBD1
ASSLVSRGQDIQY
>TRBV7-2|TRBJ2-2|-
ASSPPGGHTGELF
>TRBV4-1|TRBJ2-7|TRBD1
ASSQDRGTVGGNYEQY
>TRBV20-1|TRBJ1-2|TRBD1
SARGLQGANYGYT
>TRBV29-1|TRBJ2-3|-
SVEYFREGTDTQY
>TRBV6-2/TRBV6-3|TRBJ2-7|-
ASRPRTEFYEQY
>TRBV20-1|TRBJ2-7|TRBD2
SARGGLAYEQY
>TRBV6-2/TRBV6-3|TRBJ2-1|TRBD2
ASILAGKNEQF
>TRBV7-2|TRBJ1-2|TRBD1
ASSPRTGGLGYT
>TRBV20-1|TRBJ1-1|-
SAPGGQSFEAF
>TRBV9|TRBJ2-1|-
ASSVEDLYNEQF
>TRBV4-2|TRBJ1-2|-
ASSQVPGGGRSYT
>TRBV20-1|TRBJ1-2|TRBD1
SASRDSGNNYGYT
>TRBV4-3|TRBJ1-2|-
ASSREIEMGGYT
>TRBV12-3/TRBV12-4|TRBJ1-2|-
ASSFHQPSHGYT
>TRBV5-1|TRBJ2-5|TRBD2
ASSPAPAGGQETQY
>TRBV10-3|TRBJ2-4|TRBD1
AIKGQGAKNIQY
>TRBV4-1|TRBJ2-3|TRBD2
ASSQGEGVSTDTQY
>TRBV12-3/TRBV12-4|TRBJ1-1|-
ASSFSGNTEAF
>TRBV5-1|TRBJ1-1|-
ASRMILNTEAF
>TRBV5-5|TRBJ2-3|-
ASSPDGPTDTQY
>TRBV14|TRBJ1-1|TRBD1
ASSPLGGSRGEAF
>TRBV29-1|TRBJ1-1|-
SVGTGETEAF
>TRBV5-1|TRBJ2-1|-
ASSLATASNEQF
>TRBV4-1|TRBJ1-2|-
ASSQVPENYGYT
>TRBV3-1|TRBJ1-6|TRBD1
ASSRTGRQSPLH
>TRBV9|TRBJ2-5|-
ASSVEGTLQETQY